This T cell receptor (beta chain) stems from a study of T cells after yellow fever vaccination. The CDR3 is made up of 14 amino acids. Per the germline V gene, CDR1 is ENHRY and CDR2 is SYGVKD. V was pared by 7 bases and J by 5 bases, with 17 bases between. The study, taken as a whole, reports: Booster sampling recovered most clones from primary vaccination (under 97% CD4, roughly 88% CD8). Although the secondary response was weaker, it peaked faster, at day 5 versus 15. Clonotypes found in both CD4 and CD8 compartments made up a small share.

This clonotype has a handful of counts. Its specificity is unknown. Each CDR3 protein is one row after TCRdb ran MiXCR on the 5' RACE reads. Found here are 300,000 or so distinct CDR3 sequences, over 10% of them singletons; the top ten hold around 0.55%. This receptor was taken from a man aged 25 to 40 who received the YFV17D yellow fever vaccine. This chain links TRBV10-3 with TRBJ1-1, with D possibly TRBD1 on 5 matching bases. The specimen comprised CD4+ T cells sorted from PBMCs, sampled 45 days after the yellow fever booster vaccination. DNA for the CDR3: TGTGCCATCAAGATACAACGGGGGGAGACTGAAGCTTTCTTT. It encodes CAIKIQRGETEAFF.